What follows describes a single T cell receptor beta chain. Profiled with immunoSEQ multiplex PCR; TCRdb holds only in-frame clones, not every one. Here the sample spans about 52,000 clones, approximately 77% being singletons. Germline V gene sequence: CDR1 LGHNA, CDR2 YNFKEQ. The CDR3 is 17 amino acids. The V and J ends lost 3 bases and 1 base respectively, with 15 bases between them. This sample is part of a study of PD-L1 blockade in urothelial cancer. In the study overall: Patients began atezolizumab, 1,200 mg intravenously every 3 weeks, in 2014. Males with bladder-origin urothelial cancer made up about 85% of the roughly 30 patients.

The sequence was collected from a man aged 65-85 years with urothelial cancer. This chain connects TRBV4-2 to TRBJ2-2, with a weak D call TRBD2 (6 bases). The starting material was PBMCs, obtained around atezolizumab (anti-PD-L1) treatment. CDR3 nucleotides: TGTGCCAGCAGCCAGATCAGCCGACTAGAGAACACCGGGGAGCTGTTTTTT. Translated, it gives CASSQISRLENTGELFF.